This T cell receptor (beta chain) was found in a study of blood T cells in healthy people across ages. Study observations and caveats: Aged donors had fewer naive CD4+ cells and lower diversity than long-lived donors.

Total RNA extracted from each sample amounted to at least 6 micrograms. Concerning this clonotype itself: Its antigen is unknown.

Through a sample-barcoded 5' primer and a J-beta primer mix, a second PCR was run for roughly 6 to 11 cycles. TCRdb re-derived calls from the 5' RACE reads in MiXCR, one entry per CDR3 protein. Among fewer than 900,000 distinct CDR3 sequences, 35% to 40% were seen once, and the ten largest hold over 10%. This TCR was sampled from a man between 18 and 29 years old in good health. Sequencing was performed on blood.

The CDR3, as DNA: TGTGCCACCAGTGATCCGAGACAGGGCCCTAGCAATCAGCCCCAGCATTTT. Residues: CATSDPRQGPSNQPQHF. This chain uses TRBV24-1 with TRBJ1-5, with 7 bases fitting TRBD1. Germline V gene lookup returns CDR1 KGHDR and CDR2 SFDVKD. V shed 3 bases, J shed 0 bases, and the junction held 7 bases outside the gene matches. CDR3 length equals 17 residues.